Listed below are T cell receptor beta chains from one sample, sequenced in a study of control samples from healthy donors and cancer patients. Using immunoSEQ multiplex PCR, the repertoire was profiled, and TCRdb retains in-frame clones only, with some absent. Of around 120,000 clones listed, about 95% are singletons. The sequenced sample consisted of blood. The source of these receptors is a man aged 30-40 years in good health. CDR3s include the opening cysteine and the closing phenylalanine or tryptophan. A D gene is named only where the DNA matches it firmly. Size tells how often a clone was seen (once, few, many) or the class of an expanded clone, and some rows leave it out.

V	size	D	J	DNA	CDR3
TRBV29-1	few	.	TRBJ1-3	TGCAGCGCCGGGGACTACTCTGGAAACACCATATATTTT	CSAGDYSGNTIYF
TRBV10-2	.	TRBD1	TRBJ2-7	TGCGCCAGCAGGGAGACCGGGACAGGGAGCTCCTACGAGCAGTACTTC	CASRETGTGSSYEQYF
TRBV10-3	once	.	TRBJ1-1	TGTGCCGTATCCGAGGGGGGATTGAACACTGAAGCTTTCTTT	CAVSEGGLNTEAFF
TRBV7-9	.	.	TRBJ1-1	TGTGCCAGCAGCCCAGGAGGGGGCACTGAAGCTTTCTTT	CASSPGGGTEAFF
TRBV6-5	.	.	TRBJ1-4	TGTGCCAGCAGTTCGACACCCACCGGCTTCAGGGTTTTT	CASSSTPTGFRVF
TRBV4-3	.	.	TRBJ1-1	TGCGCCAGCAGCCAGGGGACCGGGGCACGAAGGACTGAAGCTTTCTTT	CASSQGTGARRTEAFF
TRBV2	.	.	TRBJ1-2	TGTGCCAGCAGCGACCAACCTACAGGGTATGGCTACACCTTC	CASSDQPTGYGYTF
TRBV27	.	.	TRBJ1-1	TGTGCCAGCAGTAGGGGGAACACTGAAGCTTTCTTT	CASSRGNTEAFF
TRBV18	.	.	TRBJ1-1	TGTGCCAGCTCACCACCGGGGGCCAAGACTGAAGCTTTCTTT	CASSPPGAKTEAFF
TRBV21-1	.	.	TRBJ1-2	TGTGCCAGAAAGACAGGGGGTGTAGGCTACACCTTC	CARKTGGVGYTF
TRBV6-2/TRBV6-3	.	TRBD1	TRBJ1-2	TGTGCCAGCAGTACTGGGACAGGGTTGTACACCTTC	CASSTGTGLYTF
TRBV19	.	.	TRBJ2-2	TGTGCCAGTTATCACTGGACCGGGGAGCTGTTTTTT	CASYHWTGELFF
TRBV19	.	TRBD1	TRBJ2-2	TGTGCCAGTAGTGCCAGCGACAGGGGTATGGCCGGGGAGCTGTTTTTT	CASSASDRGMAGELFF
TRBV3-1/TRBV3-2	once	.	TRBJ1-5	TGTGCCAGCAGCCAAGATGGACAGAGCAATCAGCCCCAGCATTTT	CASSQDGQSNQPQHF
TRBV10-3	once	TRBD2	TRBJ2-3	TGTGCCATCAGTGACTCGGGGGGGGAAGATACGCAGTATTTT	CAISDSGGEDTQYF
TRBV27	.	.	TRBJ1-6	TGTGCCAGCAGTCCCCAGGATTCACCCCTCCACTTT	CASSPQDSPLHF
TRBV4-2	.	.	TRBJ1-2	TGTGCCAGCAGCCAAGCAGGGGAGAAGGACTATGGCTACACCTTC	CASSQAGEKDYGYTF
TRBV5-6	.	TRBD2	TRBJ2-1	TGTGCCAGCAGCCCCGGCGGGAGAGTAAACTACAATGAGCAGTTCTTC	CASSPGGRVNYNEQFF
TRBV19	.	.	TRBJ1-5	TGTGCCAGTAGTATTCGGGGGGCGAGGCAGCCCCAGCATTTT	CASSIRGARQPQHF
TRBV13	once	.	TRBJ1-1	TGTGCCAGCAGCTTAGGAGGTATGAACACTGAAGCTTTCTTT	CASSLGGMNTEAFF
TRBV4-3	.	.	TRBJ1-3	TGCGCCAGCAGCCAAGACCCCGGGGGCAGTGGAAACACCATATATTTT	CASSQDPGGSGNTIYF
TRBV2	.	TRBD1	TRBJ2-7	TGTGCCAGCAAGGAAACCGGGACAGGGCTGTCCGAGCAGTACTTC	CASKETGTGLSEQYF
TRBV3-1/TRBV3-2	.	.	TRBJ1-5	TGTGCCAGCAGCCGGGACATCAATCAGCCCCAGCATTTT	CASSRDINQPQHF
TRBV30	.	.	TRBJ2-1	TGTGCCTGTAACGGACTTCAAGGGTCCTACAATGAGCAGTTCTTC	CACNGLQGSYNEQFF
TRBV11-1	.	.	TRBJ2-7	TGTGCCAGCAGCTTTTCCCGGGGGTACTCCTACGAGCAGTACTTC	CASSFSRGYSYEQYF
TRBV10-3	once	.	TRBJ2-7	TGTGCCATCAGTGACCGTCCTGCAGGGCAATTCTGGTACGAGCAGTACTTC	CAISDRPAGQFWYEQYF
TRBV19	.	.	TRBJ1-6	TGTGCCAGTAGGAACGGGGGGAGCTCCTATAATTCACCCCTCCACTTT	CASRNGGSSYNSPLHF
TRBV5-1	.	TRBD1	TRBJ1-3	TGCGCCAGCAGCCTGACAGGGACGACTGGAAACACCATATATTTT	CASSLTGTTGNTIYF